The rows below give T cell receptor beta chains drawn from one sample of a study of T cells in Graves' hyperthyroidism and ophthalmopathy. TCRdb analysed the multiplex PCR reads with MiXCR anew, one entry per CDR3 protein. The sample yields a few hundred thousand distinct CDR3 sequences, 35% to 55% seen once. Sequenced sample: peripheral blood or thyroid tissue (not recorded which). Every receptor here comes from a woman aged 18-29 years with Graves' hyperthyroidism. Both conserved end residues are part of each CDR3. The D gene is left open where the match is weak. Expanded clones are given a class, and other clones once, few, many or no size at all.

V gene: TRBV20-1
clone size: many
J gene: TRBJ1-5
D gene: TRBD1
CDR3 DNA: TGCAGTGTTTGGACAGGTAGGACTAATCAGCCCCAGCATTTT
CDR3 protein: CSVWTGRTNQPQHF

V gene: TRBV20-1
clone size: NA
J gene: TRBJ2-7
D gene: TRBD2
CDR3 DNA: TGCAGTGCCAAGCGGGACGGAGAGTACGAGCAGTACTTC
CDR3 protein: CSAKRDGEYEQYF

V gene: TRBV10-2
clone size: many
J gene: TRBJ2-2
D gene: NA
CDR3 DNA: TGCGCCAGCAGTGAGTTTCTCTTGTACACAGACACCGGGGAGCTGTTTTTT
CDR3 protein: CASSEFLLYTDTGELFF

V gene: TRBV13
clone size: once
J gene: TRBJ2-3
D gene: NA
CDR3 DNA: TGTGCCAGCGATCAAGCCCTAGTCGCAGATACGCAGTATTTT
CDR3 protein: CASDQALVADTQYF

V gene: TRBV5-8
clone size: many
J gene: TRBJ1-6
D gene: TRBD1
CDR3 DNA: TGTGCCAGCAGCTCCGACAGGGGACGGTCACCCCTCCACTTT
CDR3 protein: CASSSDRGRSPLHF

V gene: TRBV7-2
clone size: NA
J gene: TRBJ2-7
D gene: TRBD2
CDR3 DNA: TGTGCCAGCAGCCCCGGGACTAGCGGGGGGATCTACGAGCAGTACTTC
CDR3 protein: CASSPGTSGGIYEQYF

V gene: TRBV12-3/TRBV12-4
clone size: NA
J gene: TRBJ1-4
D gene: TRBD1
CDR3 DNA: TGTGCCAGCGGGGGCGGGACAGTCGAAAAACTGTTTTTT
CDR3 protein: CASGGGTVEKLFF

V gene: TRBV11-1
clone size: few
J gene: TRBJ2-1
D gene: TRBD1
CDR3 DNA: TGTGCCAGCAGCCCGCCAGGGGGCGCGGATTACAATGAGCAGTTCTTC
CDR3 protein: CASSPPGGADYNEQFF

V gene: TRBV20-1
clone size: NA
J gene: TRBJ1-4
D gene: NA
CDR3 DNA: TGCAGTGCTAGAGATACGCGGGGCGACGGCGGTGAAAAACTGTTTTTT
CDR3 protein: CSARDTRGDGGEKLFF

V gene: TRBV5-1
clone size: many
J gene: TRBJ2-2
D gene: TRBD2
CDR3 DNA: TGCGCCAGCAGCCTTACTAGCGGGAGGAACACCGGGGAGCTGTTTTTT
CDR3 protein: CASSLTSGRNTGELFF

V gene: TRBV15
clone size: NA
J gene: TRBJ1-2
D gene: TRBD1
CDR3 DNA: TGTGCCACCAGCAGGACAGGGCGAGGATATGGCTACACCTTC
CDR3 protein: CATSRTGRGYGYTF

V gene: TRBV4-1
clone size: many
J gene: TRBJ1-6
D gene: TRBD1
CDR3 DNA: TGCGCCAGCAGCACAACAGGGGGTAAAGGACCCCTCCACTTT
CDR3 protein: CASSTTGGKGPLHF

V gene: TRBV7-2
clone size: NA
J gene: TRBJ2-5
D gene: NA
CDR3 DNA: TGCGCCAGCAGCCACCGGTACTTC
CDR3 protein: CASSHRYF

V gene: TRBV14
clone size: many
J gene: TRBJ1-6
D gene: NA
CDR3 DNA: TGTGCCAGCAGCCAGGCTCCGGTGCAGGGATATAATTCACCCCTCCACTTT
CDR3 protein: CASSQAPVQGYNSPLHF

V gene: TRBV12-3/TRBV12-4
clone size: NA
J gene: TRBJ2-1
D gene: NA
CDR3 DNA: TGTGCCAGCAGTCGACCCCGTCTCAATGAGCAGTTCTTC
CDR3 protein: CASSRPRLNEQFF

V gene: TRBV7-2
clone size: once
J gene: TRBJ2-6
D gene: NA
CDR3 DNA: TGTGCCAGCAGCTTAGGATCGGGAATCGCCTCCTCTGGGGCCAACGTCCTGACTTTC
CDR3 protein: CASSLGSGIASSGANVLTF

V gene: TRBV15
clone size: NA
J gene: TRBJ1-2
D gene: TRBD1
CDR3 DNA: TGTGCCACCAGCACCAGACAGGGGGCGCGTGGCTACACCTTC
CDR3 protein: CATSTRQGARGYTF

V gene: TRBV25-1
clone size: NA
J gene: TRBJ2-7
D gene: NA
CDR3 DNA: TGTGCCAGCAGTGAATTGGGGGGCCATGGCGAGCAGTACTTC
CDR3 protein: CASSELGGHGEQYF

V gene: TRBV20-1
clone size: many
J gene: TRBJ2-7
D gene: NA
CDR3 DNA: TGCAGTGCTCGCGGGACGTTGTTTCCCTACGAGCAGTACTTC
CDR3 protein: CSARGTLFPYEQYF

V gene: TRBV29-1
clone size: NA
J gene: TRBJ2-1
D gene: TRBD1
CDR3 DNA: TGCAGCGTTGCTGGACAGGGAGTCTACAATGAGCAGTTCTTC
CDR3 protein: CSVAGQGVYNEQFF

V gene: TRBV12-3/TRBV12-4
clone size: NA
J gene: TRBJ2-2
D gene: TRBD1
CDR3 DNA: TGTGCCAGCAGAGCCGCCGGGACAGCGAACACCGGGGAGCTGTTTTTT
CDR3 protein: CASRAAGTANTGELFF

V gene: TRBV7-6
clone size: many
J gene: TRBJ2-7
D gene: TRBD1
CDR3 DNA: TGTGCCAGCAGCTTAGCGACAGGGAACGAGCAGTACTTC
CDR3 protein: CASSLATGNEQYF

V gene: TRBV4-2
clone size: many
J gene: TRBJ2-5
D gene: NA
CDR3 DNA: TGTGCCAGCAGCCAAGAAGAGGCCTTTGGGACCCAGTACTTC
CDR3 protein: CASSQEEAFGTQYF

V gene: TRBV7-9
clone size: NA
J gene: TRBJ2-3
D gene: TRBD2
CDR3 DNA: TGTGCCAGCAGCTTGGTTAGGACTAGCGGCGATACGCAGTATTTT
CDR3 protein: CASSLVRTSGDTQYF

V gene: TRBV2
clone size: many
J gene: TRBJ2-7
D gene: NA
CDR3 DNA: TGTGCCAGCAGTGAAGCCGGGGCAGGGAGCTACGAGCAGTACTTC
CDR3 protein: CASSEAGAGSYEQYF

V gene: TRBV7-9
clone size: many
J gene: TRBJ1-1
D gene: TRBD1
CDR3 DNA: TGTGCCAGCAGCTTAGGGACAGGGCTTGAAGCTTTCTTT
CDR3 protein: CASSLGTGLEAFF

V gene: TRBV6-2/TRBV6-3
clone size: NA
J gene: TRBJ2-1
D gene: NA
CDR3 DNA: TGTGCCAGCAGGACAAGGGCCCCTAGCTTAAGGGTACATGAGCAGTTCTTC
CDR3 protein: CASRTRAPSLRVHEQFF

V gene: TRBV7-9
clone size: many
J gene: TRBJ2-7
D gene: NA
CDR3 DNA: TGTGCCAGCAGCTCGCGGACAGATGCCTACGAGCAGTACTTC
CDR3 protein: CASSSRTDAYEQYF

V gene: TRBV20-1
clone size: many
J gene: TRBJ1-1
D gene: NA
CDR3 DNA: TGCAGTGCTAGAGACGTTCTAGGGTTTTCTGAAGCTTTCTTT
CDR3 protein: CSARDVLGFSEAFF

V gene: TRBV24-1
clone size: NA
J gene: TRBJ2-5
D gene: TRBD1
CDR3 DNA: TGTGCCACCAGTGATTTTTCGAGGGGGGACAGGGAGACCCAGTACTTC
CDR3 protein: CATSDFSRGDRETQYF

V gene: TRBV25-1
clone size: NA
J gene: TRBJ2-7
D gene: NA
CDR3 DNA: TGTGCCAGCGTTGAGGGCGTGGGCGAGCAGTACTTC
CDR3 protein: CASVEGVGEQYF

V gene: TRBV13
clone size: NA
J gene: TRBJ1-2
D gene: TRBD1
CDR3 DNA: TGTGCCAGCAGCTGGCGACAGGGGGAAAACTACTATGGCTACACCTTC
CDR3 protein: CASSWRQGENYYGYTF

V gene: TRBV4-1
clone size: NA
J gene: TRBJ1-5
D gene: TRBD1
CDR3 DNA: TGCGCCAGCAGCCAGCTCCCGGGACAGAGAAATCAGCCCCAGCATTTT
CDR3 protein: CASSQLPGQRNQPQHF

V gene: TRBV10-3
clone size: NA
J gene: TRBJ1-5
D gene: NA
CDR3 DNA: TGTGCCATAACTAGCGAGAGTAGGGATCGTCAGCCCCAGCATTTT
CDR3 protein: CAITSESRDRQPQHF

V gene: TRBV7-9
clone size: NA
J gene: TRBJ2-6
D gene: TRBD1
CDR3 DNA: TGTGCCAGCAACGACAGGGGGGGCAACGTCCTGACTTTC
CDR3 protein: CASNDRGGNVLTF

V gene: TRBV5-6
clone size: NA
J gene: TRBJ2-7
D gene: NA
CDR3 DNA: TGTGCCAGCAGCCCTATTACAGGGACCCACGAGCAGTACTTC
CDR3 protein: CASSPITGTHEQYF

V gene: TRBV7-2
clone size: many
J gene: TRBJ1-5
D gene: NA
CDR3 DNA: TGTGCCAGCAGCTTAGAGAGGGGGAATCAGCCCCAGCATTTT
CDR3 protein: CASSLERGNQPQHF

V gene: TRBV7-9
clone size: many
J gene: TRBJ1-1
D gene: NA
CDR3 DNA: TGTGCCAGCAGCTTAGATGCGGGGATGAACACTGAAGCTTTCTTT
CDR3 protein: CASSLDAGMNTEAFF

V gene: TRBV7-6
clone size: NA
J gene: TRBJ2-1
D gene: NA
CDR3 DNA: TGTGCCAGCAGCTTCGGACAGAACAATGAGCAGTTCTTC
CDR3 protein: CASSFGQNNEQFF

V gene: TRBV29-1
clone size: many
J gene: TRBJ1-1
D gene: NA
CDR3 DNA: TGCAGCGTTGAACAGGGTATCGTGGTCACTGAAGCTTTCTTT
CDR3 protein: CSVEQGIVVTEAFF

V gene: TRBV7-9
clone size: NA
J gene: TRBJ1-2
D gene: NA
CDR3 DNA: TGTGCCAGCAGCAAAGATAGCGGGAGCTACACCTTC
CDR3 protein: CASSKDSGSYTF

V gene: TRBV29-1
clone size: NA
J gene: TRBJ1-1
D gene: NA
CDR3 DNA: TGCAGCGTTGTTTCCGGGGACGGCACTGAAGCTTTCTTT
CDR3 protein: CSVVSGDGTEAFF

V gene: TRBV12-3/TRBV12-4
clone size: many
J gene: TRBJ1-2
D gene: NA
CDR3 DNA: TGTGCCAGCAGTCCAGGAGGAGGGCGCGGCTACACCTTC
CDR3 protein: CASSPGGGRGYTF

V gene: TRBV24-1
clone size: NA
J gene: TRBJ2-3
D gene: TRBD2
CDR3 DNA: TGTGCCACCAGTGATCCCTATGGGACTAGCGAGAGCACAGATACGCAGTATTTT
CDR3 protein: CATSDPYGTSESTDTQYF

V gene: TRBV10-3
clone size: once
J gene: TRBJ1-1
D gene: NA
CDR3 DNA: TGTGCCATCAGGGGCTTAGGGATCCCTGAAGCTTTCTTT
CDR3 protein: CAIRGLGIPEAFF

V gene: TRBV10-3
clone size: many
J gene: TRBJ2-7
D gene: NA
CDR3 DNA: TGTGCCATCAGTGCCTTAGGACGTAACTACGAGCAGTACTTC
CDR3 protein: CAISALGRNYEQYF

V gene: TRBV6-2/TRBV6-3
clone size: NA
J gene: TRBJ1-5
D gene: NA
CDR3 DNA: TGTGCCAGCAGTTACGGGCAGGGGAGAGAGCCCCAGCATTTT
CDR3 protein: CASSYGQGREPQHF

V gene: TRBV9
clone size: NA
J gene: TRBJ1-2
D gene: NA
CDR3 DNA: TGTGCCAGCAGCCAATCCGCCGGGAACAGCTATGGCTACACCTTC
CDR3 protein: CASSQSAGNSYGYTF

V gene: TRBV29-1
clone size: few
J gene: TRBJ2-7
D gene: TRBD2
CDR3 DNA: TGCAGCGTTCTCCCGCTAGCGGGGGCCTACAATGAGCAGTACTTC
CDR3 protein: CSVLPLAGAYNEQYF

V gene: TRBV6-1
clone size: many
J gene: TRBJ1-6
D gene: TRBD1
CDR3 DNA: TGTGCCAGCAGGGGAGACAGGGGGCCTTATAATTCACCCCTCCACTTT
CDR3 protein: CASRGDRGPYNSPLHF

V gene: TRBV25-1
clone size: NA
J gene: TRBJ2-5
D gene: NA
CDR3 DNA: TGTGCCAGCAGTGAATATGGGGAAGAGACCCAGTACTTC
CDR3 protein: CASSEYGEETQYF

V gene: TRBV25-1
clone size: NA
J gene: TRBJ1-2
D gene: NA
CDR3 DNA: TGTGCCAGCAGTGAAGTGGGAACCTACTATGGCTACACCTTC
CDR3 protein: CASSEVGTYYGYTF

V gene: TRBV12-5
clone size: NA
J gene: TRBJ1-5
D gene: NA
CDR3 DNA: TGTGCTAGTGGTTTGGTAATCACCTCGGGGGACAATCAGCCCCAGCATTTT
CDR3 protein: CASGLVITSGDNQPQHF

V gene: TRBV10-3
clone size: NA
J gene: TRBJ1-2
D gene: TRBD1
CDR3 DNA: TGTGCCATCAATCAACCGGGACAGAACGTCTATGGCTACACCTTC
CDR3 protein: CAINQPGQNVYGYTF